This TCR beta chain was sequenced in a study of human CD8 memory T cell subsets. Overall study findings and caveats: Greater diversity was suggested by Chao1 estimates for stem-like memory T cells than for precursor exhausted T cells. It was only the T cell receptor beta chains that the study sequenced.

TCR beta libraries were made by UMI-labeled 5' RACE. TCRdb reprocessed the 5' RACE reads, with one entry per CDR3 protein and no DNA. In all, the sample yields under 7,500 distinct CDR3 sequences. The CDR3 covers 14 residues. Germline CDR1 SNHLY, CDR2 FYNNEI. Details on this clonotype: Its specificity is not known.

A negative magnetic separation step was used to enrich total CD8+ T cells. The source of the RNA was duplicate vials containing some 140,000 sorted CD8+ T cells for each subset. This TCR came from a human donor in good health. The V and J genes are TRBV2 and TRBJ1-1. Sequenced sample: CD8+ effector memory T cells (TEM) sorted from PBMCs. Indicated subset: effector memory CD8 T cells, CCR7- CD45RO+ CD95+. CDR3 protein: CASSEAPSWTEAFF. Looking up the rest from reference TRBV2 and TRBJ1-1 gives the full variable domain: EPEVTQTPSHQVTQMGQEVILRCVPISNHLYFYWYRQILGQKVEFLVSFYNNEISEKSEIFDDQFSVERPDGSNFTLKIRSTKLEDSAMYFCASSEAPSWTEAFFGQGTRLTVV.